The source of this T cell receptor (beta chain) is a study of cytomegalovirus exposure and HLA in healthy donors. Findings and caveats of the study: Donors were assumed by presence/absence analyses to have roughly uniform sequencing depth. The classifier reportedly diagnosed cytomegalovirus status with high specificity and sensitivity. TCR beta V- and J-gene trimming was later associated with a missense DCLRE1C variant.

As concerns this clone: Antigen specificity is unknown.

This CDR3 is 14 amino acids long. CDR1 KGHSY and CDR2 FQNENV come from the germline V gene. V shed 6 bases, J shed 8 bases, and the junction held 12 bases outside the gene matches. A multiplex PCR was run with 60 Vbeta primers and 13 Jbeta primers. Only in-frame clones appear in the TCRdb table, and some are missing; sequencing was by immunoSEQ multiplex PCR. The sample lists 100,000 to 120,000 clones; around 79% were seen once. The clonotype comes from a woman aged 25 to 39 in good health and CMV-seronegative. The sample taken for sequencing was PBMCs. The chain is built from TRBV16 and TRBJ1-2; TRBD1 matches at 7 bases. CDR3: CASRPGQAIWGYTF. The CDR3, as DNA: TGTGCCAGCAGGCCCGGACAGGCAATCTGGGGCTACACCTTC.